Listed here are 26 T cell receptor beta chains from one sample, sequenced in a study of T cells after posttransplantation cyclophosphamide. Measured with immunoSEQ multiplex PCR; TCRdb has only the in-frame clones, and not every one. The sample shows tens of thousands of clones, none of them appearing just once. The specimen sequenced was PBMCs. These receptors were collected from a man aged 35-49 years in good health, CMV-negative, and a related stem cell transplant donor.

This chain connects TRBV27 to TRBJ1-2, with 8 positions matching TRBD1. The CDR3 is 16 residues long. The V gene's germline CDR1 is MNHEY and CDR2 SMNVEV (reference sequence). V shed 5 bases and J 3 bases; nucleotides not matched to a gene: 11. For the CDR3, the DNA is TGTGCCAGCAGTCCAGGACAGGGTAGAGGGTACTATGGCTACACCTTC. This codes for CASSPGQGRGYYGYTF.

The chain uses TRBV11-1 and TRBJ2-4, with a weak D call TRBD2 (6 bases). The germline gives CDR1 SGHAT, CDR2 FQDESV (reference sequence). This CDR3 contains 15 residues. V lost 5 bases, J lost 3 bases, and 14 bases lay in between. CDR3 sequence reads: CASSRDLLSKNIQYF. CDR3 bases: TGTGCCAGCAGCCGGGACTTGTTGAGCAAAAACATTCAGTACTTC.

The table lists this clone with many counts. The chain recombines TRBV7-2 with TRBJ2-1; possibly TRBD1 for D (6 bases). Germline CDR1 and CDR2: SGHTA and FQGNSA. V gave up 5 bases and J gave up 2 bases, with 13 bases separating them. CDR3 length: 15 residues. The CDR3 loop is CASSRPGQTYNEQFF. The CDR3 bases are TGTGCCAGCAGCCGTCCGGGACAAACCTACAATGAGCAGTTCTTC.

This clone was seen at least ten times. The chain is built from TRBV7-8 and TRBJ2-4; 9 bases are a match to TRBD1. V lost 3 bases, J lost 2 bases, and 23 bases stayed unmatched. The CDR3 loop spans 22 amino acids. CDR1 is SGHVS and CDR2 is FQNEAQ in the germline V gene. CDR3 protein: CASSLAPSVGPTGGETKNIQYF. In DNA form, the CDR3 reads TGTGCCAGCAGCTTGGCCCCAAGCGTCGGTCCAACAGGGGGCGAGACCAAAAACATTCAGTACTTC.

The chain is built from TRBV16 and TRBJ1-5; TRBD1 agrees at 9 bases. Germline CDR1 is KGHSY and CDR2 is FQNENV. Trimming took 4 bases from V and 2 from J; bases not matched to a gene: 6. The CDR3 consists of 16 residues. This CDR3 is CASSRANRGRNQPQHF. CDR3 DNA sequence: TGTGCCAGCAGCCGAGCGAACAGGGGGCGCAATCAGCCCCAGCATTTT.

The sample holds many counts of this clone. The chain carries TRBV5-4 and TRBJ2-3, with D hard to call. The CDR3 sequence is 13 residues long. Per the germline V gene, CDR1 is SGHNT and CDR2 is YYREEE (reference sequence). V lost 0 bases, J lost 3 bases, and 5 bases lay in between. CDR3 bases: TGTGCCAGCAGCTTGGTCGGTACAGATACGCAGTATTTT. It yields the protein CASSLVGTDTQYF.

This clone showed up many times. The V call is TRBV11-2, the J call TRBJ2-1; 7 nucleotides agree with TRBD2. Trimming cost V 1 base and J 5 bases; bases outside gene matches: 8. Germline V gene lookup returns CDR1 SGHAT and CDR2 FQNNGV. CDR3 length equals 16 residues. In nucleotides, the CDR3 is TGTGCCAGCAGCTTAGTCCCAGCGGGGACCAACAATGAGCAGTTCTTC. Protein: CASSLVPAGTNNEQFF.

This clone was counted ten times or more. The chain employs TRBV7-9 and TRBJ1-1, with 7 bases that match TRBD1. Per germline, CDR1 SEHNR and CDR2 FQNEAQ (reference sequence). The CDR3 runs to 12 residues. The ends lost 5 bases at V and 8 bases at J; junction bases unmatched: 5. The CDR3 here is CASSRGTVEAFF. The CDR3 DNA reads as TGTGCCAGCAGCCGCGGGACAGTAGAAGCTTTCTTT.

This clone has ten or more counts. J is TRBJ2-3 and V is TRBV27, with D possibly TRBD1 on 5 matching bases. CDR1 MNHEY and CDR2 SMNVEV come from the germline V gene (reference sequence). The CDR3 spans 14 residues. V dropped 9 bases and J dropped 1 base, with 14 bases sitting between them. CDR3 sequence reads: CASSQGVGTDTQYF. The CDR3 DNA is TGTGCCAGTTCCCAGGGCGTCGGCACAGATACGCAGTATTTT.

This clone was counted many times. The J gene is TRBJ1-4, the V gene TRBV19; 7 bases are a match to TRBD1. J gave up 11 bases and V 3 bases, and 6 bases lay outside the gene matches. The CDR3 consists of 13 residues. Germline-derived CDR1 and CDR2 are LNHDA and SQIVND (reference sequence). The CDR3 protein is CASSIRDSPKLFF. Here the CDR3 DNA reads TGTGCCAGTAGTATTAGGGACAGCCCCAAACTGTTTTTT.

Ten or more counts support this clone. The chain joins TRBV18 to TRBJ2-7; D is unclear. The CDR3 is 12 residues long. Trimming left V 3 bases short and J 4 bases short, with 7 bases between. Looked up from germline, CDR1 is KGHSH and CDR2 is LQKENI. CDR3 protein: CASSPDIYEQYF. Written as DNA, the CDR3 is TGTGCCAGCTCACCTGACATATACGAGCAGTACTTC.

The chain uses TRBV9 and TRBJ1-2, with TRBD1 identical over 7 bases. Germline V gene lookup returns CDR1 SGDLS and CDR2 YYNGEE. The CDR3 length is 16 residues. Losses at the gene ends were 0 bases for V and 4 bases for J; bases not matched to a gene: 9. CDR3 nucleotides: TGTGCCAGCAGCGTAGCGGGGACAGCCCTAGCCTATGGCTACACCTTC. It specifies CASSVAGTALAYGYTF. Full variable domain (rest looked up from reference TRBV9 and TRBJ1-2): DSGVTQTPKHLITATGQRVTLRCSPRSGDLSVYWYQQSLDQGLQFLIQYYNGEERAKGNILERFSAQQFPDLHSELNLSSLELGDSALYFCASSVAGTALAYGYTFGSGTRLTVV.

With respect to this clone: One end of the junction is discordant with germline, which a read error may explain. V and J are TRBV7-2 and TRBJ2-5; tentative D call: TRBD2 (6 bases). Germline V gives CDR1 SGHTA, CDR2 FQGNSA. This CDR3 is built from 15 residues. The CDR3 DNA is TGTGCCAGCAGCCCACGCGGAGGGGCAGCGGAGATCCAGTACTTC. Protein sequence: CASSPRGGAAEIQYF.

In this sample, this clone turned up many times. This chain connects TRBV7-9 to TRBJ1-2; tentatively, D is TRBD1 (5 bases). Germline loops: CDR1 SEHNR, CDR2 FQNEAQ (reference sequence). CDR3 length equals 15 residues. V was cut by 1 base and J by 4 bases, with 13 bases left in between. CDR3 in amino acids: CASSLGQGGSYGYTF. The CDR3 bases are TGTGCCAGCAGCTTAGGGCAGGGAGGGTCCTATGGCTACACCTTC.

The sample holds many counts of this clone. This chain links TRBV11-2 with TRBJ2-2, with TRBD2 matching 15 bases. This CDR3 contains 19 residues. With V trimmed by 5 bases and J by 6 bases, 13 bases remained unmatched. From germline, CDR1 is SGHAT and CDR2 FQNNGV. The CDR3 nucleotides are TGTGCCAGCAGCCCTGGACTAGCGGGGGGGCCCATATCGGCCGGGGAGCTGTTTTTT. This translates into CASSPGLAGGPISAGELFF.

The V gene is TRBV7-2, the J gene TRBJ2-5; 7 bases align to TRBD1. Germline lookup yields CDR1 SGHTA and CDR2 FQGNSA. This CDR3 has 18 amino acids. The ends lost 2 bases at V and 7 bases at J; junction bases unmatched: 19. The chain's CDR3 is CASSLQVLGSGGRGTQYF. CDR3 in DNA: TGTGCCAGCAGCTTACAGGTCCTCGGGTCAGGGGGAAGGGGGACCCAGTACTTC.

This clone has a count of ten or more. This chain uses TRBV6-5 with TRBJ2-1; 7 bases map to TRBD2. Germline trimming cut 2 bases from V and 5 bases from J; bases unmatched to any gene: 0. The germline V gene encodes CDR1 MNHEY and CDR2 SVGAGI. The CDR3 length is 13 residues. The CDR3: CASSYREDNEQFF. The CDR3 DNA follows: TGTGCCAGCAGTTACCGGGAGGACAATGAGCAGTTCTTC.

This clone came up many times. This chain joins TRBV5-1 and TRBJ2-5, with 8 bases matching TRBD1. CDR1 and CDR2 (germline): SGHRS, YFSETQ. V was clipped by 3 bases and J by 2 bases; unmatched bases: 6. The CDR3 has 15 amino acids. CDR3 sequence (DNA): TGCGCCAGCAGCTCAGGGGGCAAACCTCAAGAGACCCAGTACTTC. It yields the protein CASSSGGKPQETQYF.

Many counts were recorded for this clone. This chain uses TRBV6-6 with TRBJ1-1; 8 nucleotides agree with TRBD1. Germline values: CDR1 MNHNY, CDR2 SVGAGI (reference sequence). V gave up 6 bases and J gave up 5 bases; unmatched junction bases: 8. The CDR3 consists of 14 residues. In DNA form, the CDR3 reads TGTGCCAGCAGCGATGGACAGGGTTGGACTGAAGCTTTCTTT. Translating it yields CASSDGQGWTEAFF.

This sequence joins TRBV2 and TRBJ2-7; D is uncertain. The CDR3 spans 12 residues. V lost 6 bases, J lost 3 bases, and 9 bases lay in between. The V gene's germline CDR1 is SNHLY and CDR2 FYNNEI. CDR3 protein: CASRIPNYEQYF. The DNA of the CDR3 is TGTGCCAGCAGAATTCCCAACTACGAGCAGTACTTC.

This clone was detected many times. In DNA, the CDR3 is TGTGCCAGCAGCTTCTTCGGGGACTATAGCAATCAGCCCCAGCATTTT. As protein: CASSFFGDYSNQPQHF. The chain links TRBV7-3 to TRBJ1-5; tentatively, D is TRBD1 (5 bases). The germline CDR1 and CDR2 sequences are SGHTA and FQGTGA. This CDR3 spans 16 amino acids. V dropped 3 bases and J dropped 0 bases, with 12 bases sitting between them.

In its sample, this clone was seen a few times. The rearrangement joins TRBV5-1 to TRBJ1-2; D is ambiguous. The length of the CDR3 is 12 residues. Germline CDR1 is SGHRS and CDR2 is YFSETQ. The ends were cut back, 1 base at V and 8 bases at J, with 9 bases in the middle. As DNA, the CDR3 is TGCGCCAGCAGCTTGCTGGCGGGAGGCTACACCTTC. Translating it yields CASSLLAGGYTF.

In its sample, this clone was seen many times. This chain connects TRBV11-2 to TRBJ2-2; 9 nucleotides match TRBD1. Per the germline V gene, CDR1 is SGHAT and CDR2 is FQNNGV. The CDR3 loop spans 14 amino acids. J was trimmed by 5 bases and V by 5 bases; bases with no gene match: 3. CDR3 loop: CASSTGTGTGELFF. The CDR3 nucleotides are TGTGCCAGCAGCACCGGGACAGGGACCGGGGAGCTGTTTTTT.

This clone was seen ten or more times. The CDR3 sequence: CASSPPRLAGSYEQYF. The CDR3, as DNA: TGTGCCAGCAGCCCTCCTAGACTAGCGGGGAGTTACGAGCAGTACTTC. The gene calls are TRBV11-2 and TRBJ2-7, with TRBD2 matching over 11 bases. Germline V CDR1 and CDR2: SGHAT, FQNNGV. This CDR3 comprises 16 residues. V lost 5 bases, J lost 4 bases, and 10 bases stayed unmatched.

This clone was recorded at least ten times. CDR3 bases: TGTGCCAGCAGCGTTGGGTTCTTGACAGGGGAAAGGCAAGAGACCCAGTACTTC. The encoded protein is CASSVGFLTGERQETQYF. The chain is built from TRBV9 and TRBJ2-5, with TRBD1 identical over 8 bases. The germline V gene has CDR1 SGDLS and CDR2 YYNGEE. The CDR3 extends over 18 amino acids. V was clipped by 2 bases and J by 2 bases; unmatched bases: 14.

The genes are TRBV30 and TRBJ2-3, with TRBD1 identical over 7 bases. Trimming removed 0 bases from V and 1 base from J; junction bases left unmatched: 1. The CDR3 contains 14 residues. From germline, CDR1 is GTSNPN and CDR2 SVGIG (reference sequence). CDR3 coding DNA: TGTGCCTGGAGTGTCCAGGGGGGCACAGATACGCAGTATTTT. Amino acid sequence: CAWSVQGGTDTQYF. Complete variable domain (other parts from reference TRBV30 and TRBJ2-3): SQTIHQWPATLVQPVGSPLSLECTVEGTSNPNLYWYRQAAGRGLQLLFYSVGIGQISSEVPQNLSASRPQDRQFILSSKKLLLSDSGFYLCAWSVQGGTDTQYFGPGTRLTVL.